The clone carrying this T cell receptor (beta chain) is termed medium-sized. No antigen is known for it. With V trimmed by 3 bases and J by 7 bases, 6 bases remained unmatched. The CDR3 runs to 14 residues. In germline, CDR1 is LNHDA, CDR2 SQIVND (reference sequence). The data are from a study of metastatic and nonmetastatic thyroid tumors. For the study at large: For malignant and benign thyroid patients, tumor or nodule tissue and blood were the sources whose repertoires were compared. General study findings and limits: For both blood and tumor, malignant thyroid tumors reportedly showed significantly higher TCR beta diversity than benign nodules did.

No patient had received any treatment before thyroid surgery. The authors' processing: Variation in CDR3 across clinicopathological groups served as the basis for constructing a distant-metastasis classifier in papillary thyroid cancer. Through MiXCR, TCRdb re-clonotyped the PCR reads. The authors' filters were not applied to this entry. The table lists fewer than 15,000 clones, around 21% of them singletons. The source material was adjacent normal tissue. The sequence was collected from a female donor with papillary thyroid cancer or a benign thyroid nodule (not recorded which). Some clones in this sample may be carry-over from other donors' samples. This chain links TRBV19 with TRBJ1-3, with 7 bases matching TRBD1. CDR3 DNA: TGTGCCAGTAGTATGGGGACAGACTACAACACCATATATTTT. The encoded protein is CASSMGTDYNTIYF.